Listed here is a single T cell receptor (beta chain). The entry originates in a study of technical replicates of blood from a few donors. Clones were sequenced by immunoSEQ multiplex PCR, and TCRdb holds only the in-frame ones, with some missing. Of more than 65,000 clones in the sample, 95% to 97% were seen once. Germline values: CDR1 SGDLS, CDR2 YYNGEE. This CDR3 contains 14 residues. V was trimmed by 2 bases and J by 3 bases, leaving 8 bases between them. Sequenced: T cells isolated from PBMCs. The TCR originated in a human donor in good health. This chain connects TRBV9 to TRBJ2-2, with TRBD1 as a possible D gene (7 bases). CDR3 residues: CASSVRGDTGELFF. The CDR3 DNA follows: TGTGCCAGCAGCGTCAGGGGGGACACCGGGGAGCTGTTTTTT.